This T cell receptor beta chain stems from a study of T cells in Graves' hyperthyroidism and ophthalmopathy. The TCR beta CDR3 regions underwent amplification using RNA transcripts as the source. TCR CDR3 regions were first amplified by RT-PCR with HTBI primers. TCRdb redid the calling of the multiplex PCR reads with MiXCR, one entry per CDR3 protein. The sample shows around 520,000 distinct CDR3 sequences, approximately 24% of them seen only once. The CDR3 runs 13 residues. Germline V lookup: CDR1 ENHRY, CDR2 SYGVKD. The V gene lost 10 bases and the J gene lost 0 bases, with 10 bases spanning the gap.

The genes are TRBV10-3 and TRBJ1-5; D is perhaps TRBD1 (5 bases). The sequenced material came from blood. The origin of this receptor is a woman aged 30 to 39 with Graves' ophthalmopathy. CDR3: CATQGYSNQPQHF. For the CDR3, the DNA is TGTGCCACCCAGGGCTATAGCAATCAGCCCCAGCATTTT.